Described below is a single T cell receptor (beta chain) sequence and its context. What it binds is not known. For TCR beta, libraries came from iRepertoire HTBI primers and Arm-PCR of CDR3 regions. TCRdb redid the calling of the multiplex PCR reads with MiXCR, one entry per CDR3 protein. The sample holds 650,000 to 850,000 distinct CDR3 sequences, approximately 31% seen once. Time point here: persistent/refractory GD, antithyroid drugs over 5 years with positive TRAb. There was RNA extracted from PBMCs, and the TCR library was made from it. The patients were drawn from one endocrinology department in Xi'an, China. The J segment lost 12 bases and the V segment lost 6 bases, leaving 9 bases of the junction unmatched. Germline lookup yields CDR1 DFQATT and CDR2 SNEGSKA (reference sequence). The CDR3 sequence is 11 residues long. The data stem from a study of regulatory T cells in long-lasting Graves disease. Broader study findings: Persistent disease preferred TRBV28, TRBJ1-2 and TRBJ2-5.

The source material was peripheral blood mononuclear cells (PBMCs), sampled when the disease was refractory, from a patient treated with antithyroid drugs. This sequence originates from a female donor with Graves disease. V and J are TRBV20-1 and TRBJ1-1; the match to TRBD1 covers 8 bases. Here the CDR3 reads CSASGQGETFF. The CDR3 region has the DNA TGCAGTGCCAGCGGACAGGGAGAAACTTTCTTT.